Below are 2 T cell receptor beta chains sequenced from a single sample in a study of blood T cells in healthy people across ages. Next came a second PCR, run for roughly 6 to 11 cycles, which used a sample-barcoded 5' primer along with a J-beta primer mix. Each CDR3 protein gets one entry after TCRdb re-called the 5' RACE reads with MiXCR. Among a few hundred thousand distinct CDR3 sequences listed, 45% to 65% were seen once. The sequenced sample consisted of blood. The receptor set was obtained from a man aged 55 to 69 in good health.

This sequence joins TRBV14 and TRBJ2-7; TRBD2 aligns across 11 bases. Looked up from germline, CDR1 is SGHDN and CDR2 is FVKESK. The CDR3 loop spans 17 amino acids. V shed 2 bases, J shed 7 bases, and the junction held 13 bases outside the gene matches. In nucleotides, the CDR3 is TGTGCCAGCAGCCAAAATTGGGCTAGCGGGAGGAGTACTGAGCAGTACTTC. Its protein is CASSQNWASGRSTEQYF. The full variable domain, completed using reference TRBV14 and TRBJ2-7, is EAGVTQFPSHSVIEKGQTVTLRCDPISGHDNLYWYRRVMGKEIKFLLHFVKESKQDESGMPNNRFLAERTGGTYSTLKVQPAELEDSGVYFCASSQNWASGRSTEQYFGPGTRLTVT.

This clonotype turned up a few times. The CDR3 DNA reads as TGTGCCACCAGTTCTGGCGGGGGTTGGGGGGATACGCAGTATTTT. Protein sequence: CATSSGGGWGDTQYF. The chain combines TRBV24-1 with TRBJ2-3; 7 bases align to TRBD2. Trimming cost V 6 bases and J 6 bases; bases outside gene matches: 11. Germline V gene data show CDR1 as KGHDR and CDR2 as SFDVKD. The CDR3 has 15 amino acids.